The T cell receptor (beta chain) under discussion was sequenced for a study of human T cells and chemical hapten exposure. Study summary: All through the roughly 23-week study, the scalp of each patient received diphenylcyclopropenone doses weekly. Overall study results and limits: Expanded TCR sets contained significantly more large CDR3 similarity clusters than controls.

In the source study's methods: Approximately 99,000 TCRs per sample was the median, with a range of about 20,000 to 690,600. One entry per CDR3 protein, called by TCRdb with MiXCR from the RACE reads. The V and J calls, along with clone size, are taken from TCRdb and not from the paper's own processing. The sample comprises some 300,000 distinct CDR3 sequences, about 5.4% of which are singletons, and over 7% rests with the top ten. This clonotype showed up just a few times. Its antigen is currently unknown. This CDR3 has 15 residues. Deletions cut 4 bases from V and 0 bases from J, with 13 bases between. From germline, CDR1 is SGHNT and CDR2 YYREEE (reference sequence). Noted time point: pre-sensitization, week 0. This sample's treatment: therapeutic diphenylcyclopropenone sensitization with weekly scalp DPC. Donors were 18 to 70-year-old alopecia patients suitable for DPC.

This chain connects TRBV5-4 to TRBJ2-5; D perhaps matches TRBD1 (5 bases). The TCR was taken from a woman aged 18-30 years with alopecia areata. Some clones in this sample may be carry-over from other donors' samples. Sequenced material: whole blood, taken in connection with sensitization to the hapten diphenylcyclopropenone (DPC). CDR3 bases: TGTGCCAGCAGCCCTACGACAGAGTACCAAGAGACCCAGTACTTC. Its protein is CASSPTTEYQETQYF.